This T cell receptor beta chain was found in a study of STAT5B mutations in CD4+ large granular lymphocyte leukemia. V was pared by 6 bases and J by 2 bases, with 12 bases between. Germline CDR1 and CDR2: MNHEY and SMNVEV (reference sequence). The CDR3 has 14 amino acids. Sequencing was at survey level. Sequenced by immunoSEQ multiplex PCR; TCRdb stores in-frame clones only, minus some. The table records about 30,000 clones, approximately 80% of them present only once. Sequencing was done on a sample of CD4+ T cells from blood buffy coats. The source is a human donor in good health. This sequence joins TRBV27 and TRBJ2-3; D call uncertain. CDR3 residues: CASSPRGFTDTQYF. The CDR3 DNA reads TGTGCCAGCAGCCCCCGTGGGTTCACAGATACGCAGTATTTT.